The sequence of this T cell receptor (beta chain) was determined in a study of blood T cell repertoires in COVID-19. Study context: Donors in the United States, Italy and Spain gave samples during acute or convalescent COVID-19. PBMCs, B-cell-depleted T cells, or T cells were the source of the cDNA or gDNA that made up the material.

Germline values: CDR1 KGHSH, CDR2 LQKENI. The CDR3 is 19 residues long. J gave up 5 bases and V 3 bases, and 14 bases lay outside the gene matches. Study processing details: It was from reference gene primer amplification that nucleated cell counts were estimated. This table comes from immunoSEQ multiplex PCR, and its TCRdb copy is limited to in-frame clones, with some not included. V and J calls and clone size come straight from that table; D and trimming were deduced from the DNA. The repertoire holds 150,000 to 200,000 clones, with around four fifths as singletons. This clone was recorded once. This sequence joins TRBV18 and TRBJ2-5; 14 bases map to TRBD2. The sequence was collected from a woman younger than 45 with acute or convalescent COVID-19. The sample comprised peripheral blood. The CDR3 loop is CASSPVVGTSGSFVETQYF. The DNA for the CDR3 is TGTGCCAGCTCACCCGTGGTCGGGACTAGCGGGAGTTTTGTCGAGACCCAGTACTTC.